This T cell receptor (beta chain) comes out of a study of blood T cells in healthy people across ages. Using a J-beta primer mix together with a sample-barcoded 5' primer, a second PCR was run for roughly 6 to 12 cycles. Tagging of each cDNA molecule was performed by a template-switch adaptor with 12 random nucleotides. The yield of each sample was at least 2.5 million CDR3-containing paired-end reads. Via MiXCR, TCRdb re-called the 5' RACE reads, giving one row per CDR3 protein. The table shows about 780,000 distinct CDR3 sequences, with less than 60% occurring only once. This TCR was sampled from an elderly man in good health. Specimen: blood.

CDR3 nucleotides: TGTGCCAGCAGTTTAGTCACGGACAAAAAAGAGACCCAGTACTTC. Translated, it gives CASSLVTDKKETQYF. The chain is built from TRBV6-2 or TRBV6-3 and TRBJ2-5, with D tentatively TRBD1 (5 bases). Between the trimmed V and J ends, which lost 4 bases and 3 bases, there was a span of 15 bases. Germline values: CDR1 MNHEY, CDR2 SVGEGT. This CDR3 has 15 amino acids.